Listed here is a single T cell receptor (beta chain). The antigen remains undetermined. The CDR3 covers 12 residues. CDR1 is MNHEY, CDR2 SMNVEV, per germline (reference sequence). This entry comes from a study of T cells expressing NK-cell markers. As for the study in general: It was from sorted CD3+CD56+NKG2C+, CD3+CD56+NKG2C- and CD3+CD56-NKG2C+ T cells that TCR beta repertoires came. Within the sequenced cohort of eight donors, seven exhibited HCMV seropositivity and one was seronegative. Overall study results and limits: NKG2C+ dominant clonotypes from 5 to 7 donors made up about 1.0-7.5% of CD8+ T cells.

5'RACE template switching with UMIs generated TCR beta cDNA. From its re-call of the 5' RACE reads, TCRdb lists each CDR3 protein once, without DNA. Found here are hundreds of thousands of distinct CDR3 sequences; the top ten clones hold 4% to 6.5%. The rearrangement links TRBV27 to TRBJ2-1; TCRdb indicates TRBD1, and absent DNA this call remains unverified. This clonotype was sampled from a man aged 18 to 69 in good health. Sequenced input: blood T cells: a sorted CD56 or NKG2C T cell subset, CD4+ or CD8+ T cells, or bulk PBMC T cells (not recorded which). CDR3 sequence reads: CASSLFRGEQFF.